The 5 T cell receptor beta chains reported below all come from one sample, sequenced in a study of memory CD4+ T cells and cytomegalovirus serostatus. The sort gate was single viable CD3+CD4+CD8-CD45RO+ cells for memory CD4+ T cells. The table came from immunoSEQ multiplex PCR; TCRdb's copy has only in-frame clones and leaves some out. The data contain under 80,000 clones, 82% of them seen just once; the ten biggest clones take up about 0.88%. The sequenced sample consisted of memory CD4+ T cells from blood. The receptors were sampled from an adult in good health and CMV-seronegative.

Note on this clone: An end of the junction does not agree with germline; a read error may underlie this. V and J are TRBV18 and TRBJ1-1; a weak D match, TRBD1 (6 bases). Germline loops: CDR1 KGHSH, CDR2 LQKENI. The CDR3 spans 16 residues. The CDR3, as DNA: TGTGCCAGCTCCCCACAAGGATCAGGGGTGAACACTGAAGCTTTCTTT. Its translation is CASSPQGSGVNTEAFF.

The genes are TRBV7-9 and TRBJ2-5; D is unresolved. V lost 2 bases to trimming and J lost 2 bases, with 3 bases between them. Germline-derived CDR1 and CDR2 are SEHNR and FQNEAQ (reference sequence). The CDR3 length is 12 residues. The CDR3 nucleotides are TGTGCCAGCAGCTTAACACAAGAGACCCAGTACTTC. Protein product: CASSLTQETQYF.

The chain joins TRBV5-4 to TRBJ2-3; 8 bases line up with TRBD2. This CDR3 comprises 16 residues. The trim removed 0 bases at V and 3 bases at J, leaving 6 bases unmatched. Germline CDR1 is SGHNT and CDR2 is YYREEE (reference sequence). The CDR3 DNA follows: TGTGCCAGCAGCTTGGGGGCGGGAGGCGGAACAGATACGCAGTATTTT. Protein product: CASSLGAGGGTDTQYF.

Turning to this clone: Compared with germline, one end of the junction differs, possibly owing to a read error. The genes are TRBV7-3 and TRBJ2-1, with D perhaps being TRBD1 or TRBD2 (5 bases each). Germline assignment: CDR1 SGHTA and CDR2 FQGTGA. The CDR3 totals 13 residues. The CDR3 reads CASSRRGSGPLIF. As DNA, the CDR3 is TGTGCCAGCAGCCGAAGAGGGTCGGGGCCCCTAATCTTC.

The CDR3 region is CASSLGSNEQFF. The CDR3 DNA reads TGTGCCAGCAGCTTAGGCAGCAATGAGCAGTTCTTC. The V call is TRBV7-2, the J call TRBJ2-1; no clear D. Trimming cost V 1 base and J 6 bases, with 4 bases left between them. This CDR3 is built from 12 residues. The germline V gene encodes CDR1 SGHTA and CDR2 FQGNSA.